Here is one TCR beta chain with its context. This entry belongs to a study of T cell changes during pregnancy in multiple sclerosis. TCRdb's table, derived via immunoSEQ multiplex PCR, lists solely in-frame clones and lacks some. The table records tens of thousands of clones, 92% of them present only once. The receptor's source is a female donor with multiple sclerosis, enrolled in a pregnancy study. The material sequenced was CD4+ T cells from peripheral blood mononuclear cells, taken in the third trimester of pregnancy.

The CDR3 loop reads CASSEFSSKQGNYGYTF. For the CDR3, the DNA is TGTGCCAGCAGTGAATTTTCTTCAAAGCAGGGGAACTATGGCTACACCTTC. This chain connects TRBV25-1 to TRBJ1-2; TRBD1 is a possible D gene (6 bases). V was cut by 1 base and J by 2 bases, with 17 bases left in between. The CDR3 covers 17 residues. The germline gives CDR1 MGHDK, CDR2 SYGVNS.